The rows below give T cell receptor beta chains drawn from one sample of a study of Ad26.COV2.S vaccination and SARS-CoV-2 variants. Produced via immunoSEQ multiplex PCR; TCRdb's table is partial and in-frame only. The sample lists approximately 420,000 clones; roughly nine tenths were seen once. Material: peripheral blood, obtained in a trial of Ad26.COV2.S vaccine versus placebo. These receptors all stem from a person between 18 and 65 years old who received the Ad26.COV2.S COVID-19 vaccine or a placebo. Both conserved end residues are part of each CDR3. D genes are given only for firm matches. Clone size is not always given. Where it is, it says once, few, many or a class for expanded clones.

>TRBV18|TRBJ2-6|15|TRBD1|NA
CASSDRDSGANVLTF
TGTGCCAGCTCGGACAGGGACTCTGGGGCCAACGTCCTGACTTTC
>TRBV7-2|TRBJ2-5|15|TRBD1|NA
CASSGTGGIQETQYF
TGTGCCAGCAGCGGGACAGGGGGAATCCAAGAGACCCAGTACTTC
>TRBV4-1|TRBJ1-1|14|TRBD1|NA
CASSQGQGNTEAFF
TGCGCCAGCAGCCAAGGACAGGGAAACACTGAAGCTTTCTTT
>TRBV3-1/TRBV3-2|TRBJ2-2|11|NA|NA
CASSQSGELFF
TGTGCCAGCAGCCAGAGCGGGGAGCTGTTTTTT
>TRBV5-1|TRBJ1-6|17|NA|NA
CASSLAEPGLSSSPLHF
TGCGCCAGCAGCTTGGCCGAGCCAGGTTTATCTAGTTCACCCCTCCACTTT
>TRBV30|TRBJ1-1|11|NA|NA
CAWSVKREAFF
TGTGCCTGGAGTGTGAAAAGGGAAGCTTTCTTT
>TRBV27|TRBJ2-3|15|TRBD1|NA
CASKGASWTRDTQYF
TGTGCCAGCAAGGGGGCTAGCTGGACCCGGGATACGCAGTATTTT
>TRBV5-8|TRBJ2-3|18|TRBD2|NA
CASSMAGTSGGSTDTQYF
TGTGCCAGCAGCATGGCCGGGACTAGCGGGGGGAGCACAGATACGCAGTATTTT
>TRBV28|TRBJ1-1|13|NA|NA
CASSDRIDTEAFF
TGTGCCAGCTCAGACAGAATTGACACTGAAGCTTTCTTT
>TRBV18|TRBJ1-2|13|TRBD1|NA
CASSTGGGYGYTF
TGTGCCAGCTCGACAGGGGGCGGCTATGGCTACACCTTC
>TRBV5-6|TRBJ2-1|13|NA|once
CASSFSQVNEQFF
TGTGCCAGCAGCTTCTCACAGGTCAATGAGCAGTTCTTC
>TRBV5-1|TRBJ2-7|14|NA|NA
CASSWEQGRDEQYF
TGCGCCAGCAGCTGGGAACAGGGGAGGGACGAGCAGTACTTC
>TRBV5-1|TRBJ1-1|13|NA|NA
CASSPSGEIEAFF
TGCGCCAGCAGCCCTAGTGGGGAGATTGAAGCTTTCTTT
>TRBV5-6|TRBJ1-1|15|NA|NA
CASSPGWGHNTEAFF
TGTGCCAGCAGCCCGGGATGGGGACACAACACTGAAGCTTTCTTT
>TRBV11-2|TRBJ2-3|14|NA|NA
CASSFGGGTDTQYF
TGTGCCAGCAGCTTCGGTGGGGGCACAGATACGCAGTATTTT
>TRBV6-2/TRBV6-3|TRBJ1-3|15|NA|few
CASTPDKAVGNTIYF
TGTGCCAGCACCCCGGACAAGGCGGTTGGAAACACCATATATTTT
>TRBV23-1|TRBJ2-7|12|NA|NA
CASSHVSYEQYF
TGCGCCAGCAGTCACGTCAGCTACGAGCAGTACTTC
>TRBV6-6|TRBJ1-4|11|NA|many
CASSFGEKLFF
TGTGCCAGCAGTTTCGGAGAAAAACTGTTTTTT
>TRBV7-9|TRBJ2-5|13|NA|NA
CASSPERTFWQYF
TGTGCCAGCAGCCCGGAACGGACATTTTGGCAGTACTTC
>TRBV9|TRBJ1-3|14|NA|NA
CASSSPQGTNTIYF
TGTGCCAGCAGCAGCCCACAGGGTACAAACACCATATATTTT
>TRBV29-1|TRBJ2-5|14|TRBD2|NA
CSAVAGGPGETQYF
TGCAGCGCGGTAGCGGGGGGGCCGGGAGAGACCCAGTACTTC
>TRBV4-3|TRBJ1-2|15|NA|NA
CASSQAWGPHPGYTF
TGCGCCAGCAGCCAAGCTTGGGGACCTCATCCTGGCTACACCTTC
>TRBV19|TRBJ2-1|14|NA|NA
CASSTPWGGSKQFF
TGTGCCAGTAGTACCCCGTGGGGAGGTAGTAAGCAGTTCTTC
>TRBV10-1|TRBJ2-1|16|NA|once
CASSESRVGVAPEQFF
TGCGCCAGCAGTGAGTCGAGAGTAGGGGTCGCGCCCGAGCAGTTCTTC
>TRBV7-2|TRBJ1-1|13|NA|NA
CASSVGLVGGAFF
TGTGCCAGCAGCGTCGGACTAGTCGGGGGGGCTTTCTTT
>TRBV25-1|TRBJ1-1|15|TRBD1|NA
CASSDWTGTNTEAFF
TGTGCCAGCAGTGATTGGACAGGGACGAACACTGAAGCTTTCTTT
>TRBV7-9|TRBJ2-2|15|NA|NA
CASSSPQLGNGELFF
TGTGCCAGCAGCTCCCCACAGTTGGGTAACGGGGAGCTGTTTTTT
>TRBV19|TRBJ2-7|16|NA|NA
CASSPVQGRKTYEQYF
TGTGCCAGTAGCCCCGTGCAGGGGAGGAAGACCTACGAGCAGTACTTC
>TRBV6-2/TRBV6-3|TRBJ2-1|12|NA|NA
CASSTNMREQFF
TGTGCCAGCAGTACGAATATGAGGGAGCAGTTCTTC
>TRBV6-5|TRBJ1-5|15|TRBD1|NA
CASSYSGQSNQPQHF
TGTGCCAGCAGTTACTCGGGACAGTCCAATCAGCCCCAGCATTTT
>TRBV5-4|TRBJ2-7|15|TRBD2|NA
CASSYGRGSSYEQYF
TGTGCCAGCAGTTATGGGCGGGGGAGCTCCTACGAGCAGTACTTC
>TRBV6-5|TRBJ1-2|13|TRBD1|few
CATESGTGYGYTF
TGTGCCACCGAATCTGGGACAGGCTACGGCTACACCTTC
>TRBV5-1|TRBJ1-3|15|NA|NA
CASSLDVGSGNTIYF
TGCGCCAGCAGCTTGGACGTAGGGTCGGGAAACACCATATATTTT
>TRBV11-2|TRBJ2-3|13|NA|NA
CASSGTRTDTQYF
TGTGCCAGCAGCGGGACTCGGACAGATACGCAGTATTTT
>TRBV7-8|TRBJ2-7|14|NA|NA
CASSLMTETYEQYF
TGTGCCAGCAGCTTAATGACGGAAACCTACGAGCAGTACTTC
>TRBV5-6|TRBJ1-2|15|NA|NA
CASSSTGIIDYGYTF
TGTGCCAGCAGCAGTACAGGGATCATCGACTATGGCTACACCTTC
>TRBV7-8|TRBJ2-7|17|TRBD2|NA
CASSLMSASGGTYEQYF
TGTGCCAGCAGCTTAATGTCTGCTAGCGGGGGAACCTACGAGCAGTACTTC
>TRBV11-3|TRBJ2-1|13|NA|once
CASSSPRGDEQFF
TGTGCCAGCAGCTCCCCCCGCGGCGATGAGCAGTTCTTC
>TRBV7-9|TRBJ1-1|19|NA|NA
CASSERLGVGGSLNTEAFF
TGTGCCAGCAGCGAACGTCTCGGGGTCGGCGGGAGCCTGAACACTGAAGCTTTCTTT
>TRBV18|TRBJ1-1|15|TRBD1|NA
CASSPGILQGAEAFF
TGTGCCAGCTCACCAGGAATACTTCAGGGGGCTGAAGCTTTCTTT
>TRBV19|TRBJ1-1|16|NA|once
CASQLAGLGMNTEAFF
TGTGCCAGCCAACTGGCGGGACTGGGGATGAACACTGAAGCTTTCTTT
>TRBV6-5|TRBJ1-1|13|TRBD1|once
CASSPRQGGKAFF
TGTGCCAGCAGTCCTCGACAGGGAGGGAAGGCTTTCTTT
>TRBV2|TRBJ1-2|14|NA|NA
CASSEDSPSYGYTF
TGTGCCAGCAGTGAGGACAGTCCGAGCTATGGCTACACCTTC
>TRBV28|TRBJ1-4|14|NA|few
CASRPLHYIEKLFF
TGTGCCAGCAGGCCACTACACTATATTGAAAAACTGTTTTTT
>TRBV27|TRBJ2-7|14|NA|NA
CASSLSRLDSEQYF
TGTGCCAGCAGTTTATCGCGACTAGATAGCGAGCAGTACTTC
>TRBV7-9|TRBJ2-3|14|NA|few
CASSTDGRTDTQYF
TGTGCCAGCAGCACGGACGGCCGCACAGATACGCAGTATTTT
>TRBV6-2/TRBV6-3|TRBJ1-1|13|NA|few
CASSFDSNTEAFF
TGTGCCAGCAGTTTTGACAGCAACACTGAAGCTTTCTTT
>TRBV5-4|TRBJ1-1|11|NA|NA
CASSLGGEAFF
TGTGCCAGCAGCTTGGGTGGTGAAGCTTTCTTT